The TCR beta chain described here comes from a study of shared clonotypes between healthy human individuals (dated by TCRdb to 2019 to 2021). Describing the broader study: A few men and a couple of women, aged 18 to 49 years, made up the cohort. Different laboratories and diverse techniques were used to prepare libraries and sequence TCR repertoires, to increase sequencing depth and limit assay-specific biases. To estimate repertoire size and how much clonotype sharing occurs between individuals, the study deeply sequenced the blood TCR repertoires of roughly 5 healthy adults. Between about 0.85 and 9.5 billion PBMCs per donor were obtained by leukapheresis. For each donor, CD4 naive and CD4 memory were each run on three plates, CD8 naive on two plates, and CD8 memory on one plate.

CDR1 is given as ENHRY and CDR2 as SYGVKD, both from the germline V gene. The CDR3 runs 12 amino acids, cysteine and phenylalanine included. Of all the DNA, just the CDR3 is kept, 36 bases in frame from base 1. A remark on this clone: This receptor's antigen is unknown. A much larger clone lies a single base off, so this may be a read error.

Using the deep immunoSEQ assay, multiplex PCR amplified TCR CDR3 regions from genomic DNA. Extracted genomic DNA from each cell subset was spread evenly across all wells of several immunoSEQ 96-well plates, with each plate serving as a replicate. For sorted subsets, roughly 0.2 ug genomic DNA, equal to approximately 30,000 T cell genomes, was loaded into each replicate PCR. The purified libraries were quantified using a Qubit 3.0 fluorometer, sized with a Bioanalyzer 2100, and then quantified again using the KAPA Library Quantification kit. Each immunoSEQ 96-well plate was sequenced on its own single-read 150-cycle Illumina NextSeq 550 flow cell. Per the original workflow: Because the immunoSEQ output included only junctional sequences and no quality scores, the filtering could not be the same as the filtering used for full-length reads. To assign V/J genes and CDR3, sequences were annotated using PyIR, a Python wrapper for IgBLAST v1.9, with IMGT germline references. Reads were filtered out if the reads had weak V/J assignments (E-value above 1e-6), no CDR3, stop codons, out-of-frame junctions, or ambiguous translated residues. A V3J clonotype was defined by an identical inferred V gene, J gene, and CDR3 amino acid sequence. Percentage overlap between repertoires was computed as shared unique clonotypes divided by the size of the smaller repertoire. Repertoire richness was assessed with RTK rarefaction, the Chao1 estimator, and Recon v2.1 estimates of unobserved clonotypes. For all TCRbeta clonotypes obtained by the gDNA method from four donors, generation probabilities were computed with OLGA. The immuneACCESS repertoire file appears here via TCRdb, limited to in-frame rearrangements. These files lack a portion of the clones; in checked studies, under half of the deficit traces to unresolved V genes, and the cause of the others is not known. The V and J calls and the clone size are those of that table, but D and trimming were determined from the DNA. Here the sample has millions of clones; roughly 94% occur a single time. The ten biggest clones cover 0.1% to 0.15% of the sample.

Here is what the overall study found, with its caveats: Across a few donors, approximately 5% of naive CD4, 3.5% of naive CD8, 2.3% of memory CD4, and about 0.4% of memory CD8 clonotypes were shared. Higher generation probabilities were observed for clonotypes shared by all four sorted-subset donors than for non-shared clonotypes. Sampling was limited to blood, and TCR repertoires in tissue likely differ from TCR repertoires in blood. Rarefaction of sorted-subset datasets indicated incomplete sequencing despite the large sequencing depth. The small number of donors limited the genetic and exposure-history diversity represented. Based on pairwise subsampling, the degree of clonotype sharing among donors was expected to be affected by sequencing depth. Larger estimated clonotype richness was generally found for naive subsets than for memory subsets.

The donors were healthy, HIV-negative adults who had no recently reported acute infections or vaccinations. Only Caucasian adults living in Nashville, Tennessee, USA were represented among the donors. CD4+ T cells were enriched by magnetic negative selection, after which naive cells were positively selected on CD45RA and the negative fraction was taken as the memory subset. After blood collection by leukapheresis, PBMCs were isolated using Ficoll-Histopaque density gradient centrifugation and then cryopreserved in the vapor phase of liquid nitrogen. Analytical flow cytometry was used to check the purity and quantity of each magnetically sorted T cell population. Each sorted fraction had its genomic DNA isolated and then quantified by UV absorbance on a Nanodrop 2000c.

The sample comprised naive CD4+ T cells sorted from blood. This sample's cell subset or site label indicates: CD45RA+ positively selected. The TCR originated in a man younger than 35 in good health. The rearrangement joined TRBV10-3 to TRBJ1-1; the D gene is perhaps TRBD1, from 6 matching bases. The sequence in DNA is TGTGCCACTCGGACAGTGAACACTGAAGCTTCCTTT. This gives the protein CATRTVNTEASF.